This T cell receptor beta chain came from a study of blood T cell repertoires in COVID-19. Study information: The United States, Italy and Spain provided the acute and convalescent COVID-19 samples.

Original processing methods: Amplification from reference gene primers served as the basis for estimated nucleated cell counts. Generated by immunoSEQ multiplex PCR, the TCRdb table keeps only in-frame clones and is missing some. The D gene and trimming were derived from the DNA, and the V and J assignments and clone size from that table. Here the sample spans around 89,000 clones, about 89% being singletons. This clone was counted a single time. Sequences were obtained from peripheral blood. The source is a man between 50 and 59 years old with acute or convalescent COVID-19.

The CDR3 bases are TGTGCCAGCAGCCGTAGCGGGGGATTCCAAGAGACCCAGTACTTC. Its protein product is CASSRSGGFQETQYF. The rearrangement links TRBV5-4 to TRBJ2-5; 9 nucleotides match TRBD2. This CDR3 is built from 15 residues. Unmatched junction bases numbered 5, after V lost 4 bases and J lost 1 base. Germline V gene sequence: CDR1 SGHNT, CDR2 YYREEE (reference sequence). Full variable domain (rest looked up from reference TRBV5-4 and TRBJ2-5): ETGVTQSPTHLIKTRGQQVTLRCSSQSGHNTVSWYQQALGQGPQFIFQYYREEENGRGNFPPRFSGLQFPNYSSELNVNALELDDSALYLCASSRSGGFQETQYFGPGTRLLVL.